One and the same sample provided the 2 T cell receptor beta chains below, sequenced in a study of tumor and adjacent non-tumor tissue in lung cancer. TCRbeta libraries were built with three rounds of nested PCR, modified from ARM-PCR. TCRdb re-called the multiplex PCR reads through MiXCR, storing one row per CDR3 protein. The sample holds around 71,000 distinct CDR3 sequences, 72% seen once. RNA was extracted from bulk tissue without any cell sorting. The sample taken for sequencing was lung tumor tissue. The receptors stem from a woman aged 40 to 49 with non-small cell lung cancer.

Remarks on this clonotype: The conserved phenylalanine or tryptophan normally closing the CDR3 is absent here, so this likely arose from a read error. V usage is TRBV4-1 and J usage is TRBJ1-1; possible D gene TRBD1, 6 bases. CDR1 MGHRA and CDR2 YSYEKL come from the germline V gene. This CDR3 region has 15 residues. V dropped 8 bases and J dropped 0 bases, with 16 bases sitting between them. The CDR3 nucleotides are TGCGCCAGCGGCCCGCAACAGGGAGTGAACACTGAAGCTTTCCTT. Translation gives CASGPQQGVNTEAFL.

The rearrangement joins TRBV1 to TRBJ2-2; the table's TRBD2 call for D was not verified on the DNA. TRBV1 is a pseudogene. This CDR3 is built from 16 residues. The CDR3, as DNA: TGCACCAGCAACCAAGGACGTCTAGCGGGAACCGGTGAGCTGTTTTTT. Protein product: CTSNQGRLAGTGELFF.